The 32 T cell receptor beta chains given below trace back to one sample, sequenced in a study of beta chain features in type 1 diabetes. Findings of the study overall: Within each of all four CD4+ subsets, Type 1 diabetes patients had TCRB CDR3s that were moderately but significantly shorter.

As every portion of the isolated RNA was reverse transcribed, the sequencing read expressed TCRB transcripts. Profiled with immunoSEQ multiplex PCR; TCRdb holds only in-frame clones, not every one. Among more than 250,000 clones listed, roughly an eighth were seen once. Their recognized antigens are unknown. Sequences were obtained from naive CD4+ T cells from blood. The receptors originated from a man aged 25-45 years with type 1 diabetes.

J is TRBJ2-5 and V is TRBV7-2; D perhaps matches TRBD2 (6 bases). CDR3 length: 14 residues. V was shortened by 9 bases and J by 5 bases, with 19 bases between the two germline ends. Germline values: CDR1 SGHTA, CDR2 FQGNSA. CDR3: CASHFGGSGETQYF. CDR3 DNA: TGTGCCAGTCACTTCGGGGGATCAGGGGAGACCCAGTACTTC.

This chain joins TRBV4-3 and TRBJ2-7; D might be TRBD1 (5 bases). Trimming shortened V by 0 bases and J by 4 bases, and 25 bases separated the two germline ends. CDR1 and CDR2 (germline): LGHNA, YSLEER. The CDR3 consists of 19 residues. The CDR3 sequence is CASSQDRLQGPFSRYEQYF. The DNA for the CDR3 is TGCGCCAGCAGCCAAGATCGATTGCAGGGTCCCTTCTCGCGATACGAGCAGTACTTC.

This clone was found a few times. This chain links TRBV29-1 with TRBJ2-7; 15 nucleotides line up with TRBD2. V was pared by 6 bases and J by 1 base, with 4 bases of the junction left unmatched. The CDR3 extends over 15 amino acids. Germline CDR1 reads SQVTM; CDR2 reads ANQGSEA. The CDR3 here is CSVTGTSGRSYEQYF. CDR3 sequence (DNA): TGCAGCGTGACGGGGACTAGCGGGAGGTCCTACGAGCAGTACTTC.

This sequence joins TRBV18 and TRBJ2-3; no reliable D call. The germline V gene has CDR1 KGHSH and CDR2 LQKENI. V lost 6 bases, J lost 0 bases, and 7 bases lay in between. CDR3 size: 13 residues. CDR3 coding DNA: TGTGCCAGCTCCAGTCCTAGCACAGATACGCAGTATTTT. Protein: CASSSPSTDTQYF.

The CDR3: CASKRREDSYEQYF. In DNA form, the CDR3 reads TGTGCCAGCAAAAGACGGGAGGACTCCTACGAGCAGTACTTC. J is TRBJ2-7 and V is TRBV7-9; 7 bases line up with TRBD2. The germline CDR1 and CDR2 sequences are SEHNR and FQNEAQ (reference sequence). The trim removed 7 bases at V and 0 bases at J, leaving 6 bases unmatched. This CDR3 is 14 amino acids long.

This clone was observed a handful of times. The rearrangement links TRBV30 to TRBJ1-2; D remains ambiguous. V was clipped by 3 bases and J by 3 bases, with 8 bases between them. This CDR3 has 12 residues. Germline assignment: CDR1 GTSNPN and CDR2 SVGIG (reference sequence). Here the CDR3 reads CAWSPLDYGYTF. As DNA, the CDR3 is TGTGCCTGGAGCCCGCTAGACTATGGCTACACCTTC. The full variable domain, with the rest looked up from reference TRBV30 and TRBJ1-2, is SQTIHQWPATLVQPVGSPLSLECTVEGTSNPNLYWYRQAAGRGLQLLFYSVGIGQISSEVPQNLSASRPQDRQFILSSKKLLLSDSGFYLCAWSPLDYGYTFGSGTRLTVV.

V is TRBV11-2 and J is TRBJ2-7; 14 nucleotides align to TRBD2. CDR1 SGHAT and CDR2 FQNNGV come from the germline V gene. The V gene end was trimmed by 5 bases and the J gene end by 6 bases; junction bases not matched to a gene: 3. This CDR3 region has 14 residues. CDR3 bases: TGTGCCAGCAGCCCGGGACTAGCGGGAGTCGAGCAGTACTTC. This translates into CASSPGLAGVEQYF.

This clone has only a few counts. This sequence joins TRBV2 and TRBJ2-1; 10 nucleotides align to TRBD2. This CDR3 region has 15 residues. The germline gives CDR1 SNHLY, CDR2 FYNNEI. V shed 2 bases and J 9 bases; nucleotides not matched to a gene: 7. CDR3 DNA: TGTGCCAGCAGTGAACAACTAGCGGGAATGGTTGAGCAGTTCTTC. As protein: CASSEQLAGMVEQFF.

This clone was counted a few times. The chain is built from TRBV27 and TRBJ2-1; 11 positions agree with TRBD2. In germline, CDR1 is MNHEY, CDR2 SMNVEV (reference sequence). The CDR3 extends over 15 amino acids. The V segment lost 0 bases and the J segment 8 bases; nucleotides outside the gene matches: 3. This chain's CDR3 is CASSLSVAGGYEQFF. CDR3 nucleotide sequence: TGTGCCAGCAGTTTATCAGTAGCGGGAGGGTATGAGCAGTTCTTC.

This clone was picked up a small number of times. The chain has TRBV5-1 and TRBJ2-5, with 7 bases matching TRBD1. The V gene's germline CDR1 is SGHRS and CDR2 YFSETQ. V was pared by 4 bases and J by 4 bases, with 7 bases of the junction left unmatched. CDR3 length: 14 amino acids. CDR3 loop: CASSPDTGAETQYF. CDR3 DNA sequence: TGCGCCAGCAGCCCGGATACAGGGGCAGAGACCCAGTACTTC.

This clone has just a few counts. The chain joins TRBV9 to TRBJ2-3, with D perhaps TRBD2 (6 bases). The V end was cut by 5 bases, the J end by 10 bases, with 17 bases between. The V gene's germline CDR1 is SGDLS and CDR2 YYNGEE. The CDR3 runs 13 residues. CDR3 in amino acids: CASSRGTGLPQYF. CDR3 in DNA: TGTGCCAGCAGTCGAGGAACGGGACTTCCGCAGTATTTT.

With respect to this clone: The same CDR3 arises from other DNA sequences in this sample as well. The gene calls are TRBV7-2 and TRBJ2-5, with D unclear. Deletions cut 1 base from V and 1 base from J, with 7 bases between. The CDR3 runs to 14 residues. Germline CDR1 is SGHTA and CDR2 is FQGNSA. CDR3 sequence reads: CASSLGGSQETQYF. The CDR3 coding sequence is TGTGCCAGCAGCTTAGGAGGCAGCCAAGAGACCCAGTACTTC.

The V call is TRBV30, the J call TRBJ2-2; TRBD2 matches at 10 bases. V gave up 2 bases and J gave up 4 bases; unmatched junction bases: 4. Germline values: CDR1 GTSNPN, CDR2 SVGIG (reference sequence). CDR3 length: 15 amino acids. CDR3 bases: TGTGCCTGGAGTCCGCTAGCGGGAGTCACCGGGGAGCTGTTTTTT. Translation: CAWSPLAGVTGELFF.

This clone was counted a few times. The genes are TRBV4-1 and TRBJ1-5; D gene ambiguous. With 3 bases removed from V and 4 bases from J, the gap between germline ends came to 10 bases. The CDR3 is 14 amino acids. Germline lookup yields CDR1 MGHRA and CDR2 YSYEKL. The CDR3 coding sequence is TGCGCCAGCAGCCAGTTTCAGATAAATCAGCCCCAGCATTTT. Amino acid sequence: CASSQFQINQPQHF.

The rearrangement joins TRBV30 to TRBJ2-7; a weak D match, TRBD2 (5 bases). V gave up 8 bases and J gave up 0 bases, with 11 bases separating them. From germline, CDR1 is GTSNPN and CDR2 SVGIG (reference sequence). The CDR3 length is 12 residues. CDR3 bases: TGTGCCGGCGGACTGTACTCCTACGAGCAGTACTTC. Its protein product is CAGGLYSYEQYF.

The chain couples TRBV6-6 to TRBJ2-1, with no clear D. The ends were cut back, 5 bases at V and 6 bases at J, with 8 bases in the middle. Germline CDR1 reads MNHNY; CDR2 reads SVGAGI (reference sequence). The CDR3 is made up of 12 amino acids. The DNA of the CDR3 is TGTGCCAGCAGTCCCGTCGGCAATGAGCAGTTCTTC. It specifies CASSPVGNEQFF.

This clone showed up just a few times. The chain has TRBV18 and TRBJ2-1, with D unresolved. The V gene's germline CDR1 is KGHSH and CDR2 LQKENI. V was cut by 4 bases and J by 8 bases, with 12 bases left in between. This CDR3 spans 13 amino acids. The CDR3 is CASSQSGSDEQFF. As DNA, the CDR3 is TGTGCCAGCTCACAGTCCGGGTCTGATGAGCAGTTCTTC.

This clone was detected a few times. The chain employs TRBV4-2 and TRBJ2-2; D perhaps matches TRBD2 (6 bases). V lost 1 base and J 3 bases, leaving 12 bases between the germline ends. Germline V CDR1 and CDR2: LGHNA, YNFKEQ. The CDR3 covers 16 residues. CDR3 DNA: TGTGCCAGCAGCCAAGTAGTCGGGAGAGACACCGGGGAGCTGTTTTTT. Amino acid sequence: CASSQVVGRDTGELFF.

The chain uses TRBV7-9 and TRBJ2-7; D is perhaps TRBD2 (5 bases). Trimming removed 2 bases at V and 0 bases at J, with 8 bases between. This CDR3 comprises 14 residues. Germline lookup yields CDR1 SEHNR and CDR2 FQNEAQ (reference sequence). The chain's CDR3 is CASSLQRSSYEQYF. CDR3 DNA sequence: TGTGCCAGCAGCTTACAGCGGTCCTCCTACGAGCAGTACTTC.

There are a few counts of this clone. This chain links TRBV28 with TRBJ2-7; 8 nucleotides agree with TRBD1. This CDR3 spans 15 amino acids. CDR1 MDHEN and CDR2 SYDVKM come from the germline V gene. V was clipped by 5 bases and J by 3 bases; unmatched bases: 9. This CDR3 is CASSTPGTGIYEQYF. The CDR3 DNA reads as TGTGCCAGCAGTACCCCCGGGACAGGAATCTACGAGCAGTACTTC.

J is TRBJ2-7 and V is TRBV6-6, with 9 bases matching TRBD2. The CDR3 is made up of 14 amino acids. Germline assignment: CDR1 MNHNY and CDR2 SVGAGI (reference sequence). Trimming took 10 bases from V and 3 from J; bases not matched to a gene: 10. Here the CDR3 DNA reads TGTGCCACGGCGGGGGGGGGAGAGGTCTACGAGCAGTACTTC. Protein product: CATAGGGEVYEQYF.

This clone has just a few counts. CDR3 sequence: CAWSTGGWDYGYTF. CDR3 DNA: TGTGCCTGGAGCACAGGGGGCTGGGACTATGGCTACACCTTC. The chain combines TRBV30 with TRBJ1-2, with 9 positions matching TRBD1. V shed 3 bases, J shed 3 bases, and the junction held 5 bases outside the gene matches. Germline assignment: CDR1 GTSNPN and CDR2 SVGIG (reference sequence). This CDR3 spans 14 amino acids.

This clone was recorded a few times. J is TRBJ2-1 and V is TRBV7-2; 9 bases line up with TRBD2. The V segment lost 5 bases and the J segment 7 bases; nucleotides outside the gene matches: 12. From germline, CDR1 is SGHTA and CDR2 FQGNSA. The CDR3 sequence is 16 residues long. CDR3 residues: CASSPLAGGPRNEQFF. CDR3 DNA sequence: TGTGCCAGCAGCCCCCTTGCGGGAGGGCCAAGGAATGAGCAGTTCTTC.

This clone has a handful of counts. This chain connects TRBV7-3 to TRBJ1-2, with D tentatively TRBD1 (6 bases). Germline CDR1 reads SGHTA; CDR2 reads FQGTGA. This CDR3 is 14 amino acids long. Trimming removed 5 bases at V and 8 bases at J, with 18 bases between. As DNA, the CDR3 is TGTGCCAGCAGCGCGGATAGGGACAAAGGCGGCTACACCTTC. Protein product: CASSADRDKGGYTF.

This clone has only a few counts. CDR3 in amino acids: CASSLSGGAYNEQFF. The CDR3 DNA sequence: TGTGCCAGCAGCCTAAGCGGAGGTGCCTACAATGAGCAGTTCTTC. The gene calls are TRBV7-9 and TRBJ2-1, with D perhaps matching TRBD2 (5 bases). This CDR3 has 15 amino acids. Germline CDR1 and CDR2: SEHNR and FQNEAQ (reference sequence). The V end lost 5 bases, the J end lost 2 bases, and 13 bases lay between the germline ends.

The chain couples TRBV11-3 to TRBJ2-5, with D tentatively TRBD2 (5 bases). This CDR3 has 14 residues. Per the germline V gene, CDR1 is SGHNT and CDR2 is YENEEA. The germline V and J ends were trimmed by 5 bases and 5 bases, with 15 bases remaining between them. In DNA form, the CDR3 reads TGTGCCAGCAGCGAAGGACTGATCTCGGAGACCCAGTACTTC. It specifies CASSEGLISETQYF.

The chain is built from TRBV19 and TRBJ2-6; 7 nucleotides match TRBD1. The CDR3 runs 16 residues. Germline-derived CDR1 and CDR2 are LNHDA and SQIVND (reference sequence). V dropped 7 bases and J dropped 12; count of bases not matched to a gene: 18. CDR3 coding DNA: TGTGCCAGTACCCGACTCCGGGACAGCGGAACAGGCGTCCTGACTTTC. It specifies CASTRLRDSGTGVLTF.

In its sample, this clone was seen a few times. V gene TRBV5-4 combines with J gene TRBJ2-2, with 10 bases matching TRBD1. V gave up 4 bases and J gave up 4 bases; unmatched junction bases: 4. The CDR3 length is 15 residues. CDR1 and CDR2 from the germline V gene are SGHNT and YYREEE (reference sequence). Here the CDR3 DNA reads TGTGCCAGCAGCATGGGACAGGGGTTCACCGGGGAGCTGTTTTTT. Translation gives CASSMGQGFTGELFF.

The CDR3 sequence is CASQRGKQETQYF. CDR3 in DNA: TGTGCCAGCCAGCGGGGAAAGCAAGAGACCCAGTACTTC. The V and J genes are TRBV2 and TRBJ2-5, with 7 bases aligning to TRBD2. With V trimmed by 8 bases and J by 2 bases, 5 bases remained unmatched. This CDR3 is 13 amino acids long. The germline gives CDR1 SNHLY, CDR2 FYNNEI.

V usage is TRBV5-1 and J usage is TRBJ2-1; TRBD1 matches at 10 bases. CDR1 is SGHRS and CDR2 is YFSETQ in the germline V gene. The V and J ends lost 2 bases and 3 bases, in that order; junction bases with no gene match: 5. The CDR3 is 16 amino acids. As DNA, the CDR3 is TGCGCCAGCAGCTTCACGGGACAGGGGCGCTACAATGAGCAGTTCTTC. Translated, it gives CASSFTGQGRYNEQFF.

V is TRBV28 and J is TRBJ2-2; unclear D gene. Trimming cost V 9 bases and J 1 base, with 12 bases left between them. Germline CDR1 is MDHEN and CDR2 is SYDVKM. The CDR3 runs 14 residues. CDR3 DNA sequence: TGTGCCAGTAGCCGACCTATGAACACCGGGGAGCTGTTTTTT. Its protein is CASSRPMNTGELFF.

The V call is TRBV5-4, the J call TRBJ2-7, with 8 bases fitting TRBD2. CDR3 length equals 13 residues. Germline values: CDR1 SGHNT, CDR2 YYREEE (reference sequence). Trimming removed 4 bases from V and 5 bases from J; junction bases left unmatched: 5. Here the CDR3 reads CASSQAGADEQYF. In nucleotides, the CDR3 is TGTGCCAGCAGCCAAGCGGGGGCCGACGAGCAGTACTTC. The whole variable domain, remainder taken from reference TRBV5-4 and TRBJ2-7, is ETGVTQSPTHLIKTRGQQVTLRCSSQSGHNTVSWYQQALGQGPQFIFQYYREEENGRGNFPPRFSGLQFPNYSSELNVNALELDDSALYLCASSQAGADEQYFGPGTRLTVT.